This is a list of T cell receptor beta chains from one sample in a study of T-cell reconstitution after alpha-beta-depleted transplantation in children. TCRdb reprocessed the PCR reads with MiXCR, giving one entry per CDR3 protein. The repertoire holds approximately 430,000 distinct CDR3 sequences, with 15% to 20% as singletons. The sequencing used PBMCs, mostly from graft donor cells, collected 360 days after TCRalphabeta/CD19-depleted stem cell transplant. Source of these receptors: a boy in the first two years of life who had a stem cell transplant for Wiskott-Aldrich syndrome, so the T cells may come from the graft donor. The CDR3 runs from the conserved cysteine through the conserved F or W. The order of the fields is V gene, D gene, J gene, clone size, CDR3 DNA, CDR3 protein. The D gene is left open where the match is weak. Only part of the rows carry a size: once, few, many, or a class if the clone is expanded.

v_gene: TRBV30; d_gene: NA; j_gene: TRBJ2-3; abundance: NA; CDR3nt: TGTGCCTGGAGTGTACCTACGGGACCACAAGATACGCAGTATTTT; CDR3aa: CAWSVPTGPQDTQYF
v_gene: TRBV20-1; d_gene: TRBD2; j_gene: TRBJ2-1; abundance: few; CDR3nt: TGCAGTGCTAGAGTGGGGAGGGGATGGTACAATGAGCAGTTCTTC; CDR3aa: CSARVGRGWYNEQFF
v_gene: TRBV7-9; d_gene: NA; j_gene: TRBJ2-7; abundance: few; CDR3nt: TGTGCCAGCAGCCACAGGGAGCCCTACGAGCAGTACTTC; CDR3aa: CASSHREPYEQYF
v_gene: TRBV5-1; d_gene: NA; j_gene: TRBJ2-7; abundance: few; CDR3nt: TGCGCCAGCAGCTTGGGGGCCAGGGTCGTCCTAGACGAGCAGTACTTC; CDR3aa: CASSLGARVVLDEQYF
v_gene: TRBV4-1; d_gene: TRBD1; j_gene: TRBJ2-7; abundance: few; CDR3nt: TGCGCCAGCAGCCGCCGGGACAGACTATATCACTCCTACGAGCAGTACTTC; CDR3aa: CASSRRDRLYHSYEQYF
v_gene: TRBV29-1; d_gene: TRBD2; j_gene: TRBJ2-1; abundance: NA; CDR3nt: TGCAGCGTTGATTTTAAAGGAGCGGGGGTAAGTGAGCAGTTCTTC; CDR3aa: CSVDFKGAGVSEQFF
v_gene: TRBV20-1; d_gene: NA; j_gene: TRBJ1-1; abundance: few; CDR3nt: TGCAGTGCCTCCAGGGACGCGAGGACATACACTGAAGCTTTCTTT; CDR3aa: CSASRDARTYTEAFF
v_gene: TRBV9; d_gene: NA; j_gene: TRBJ1-1; abundance: many; CDR3nt: TGTGCCAGCAGCCTACGTCCAGAGGGTCAAGCTTTCTTT; CDR3aa: CASSLRPEGQAFF
v_gene: TRBV21-1; d_gene: NA; j_gene: TRBJ1-5; abundance: NA; CDR3nt: TGTGCCAGCAGCAGGCCGATGAATCAGCCCCAGCATTTT; CDR3aa: CASSRPMNQPQHF
v_gene: TRBV20-1; d_gene: NA; j_gene: TRBJ2-6; abundance: NA; CDR3nt: TGCAGTGCTAGAGGGCGGGACAACTCTGGGGCCAACGTCCTGACTTTC; CDR3aa: CSARGRDNSGANVLTF
v_gene: TRBV4-3; d_gene: TRBD2; j_gene: TRBJ2-1; abundance: few; CDR3nt: TGCGCCAGCAGCCAAGAAGGAAGAGGTAGCGGGAGGGCCAACAATGAGCAGTTCTTC; CDR3aa: CASSQEGRGSGRANNEQFF
v_gene: TRBV7-6; d_gene: TRBD2; j_gene: TRBJ2-7; abundance: few; CDR3nt: TGTGCCAGCAGCTTCGGACGGACTAGCGGGAAAGTAGACGAGCAGTACTTC; CDR3aa: CASSFGRTSGKVDEQYF
v_gene: TRBV20-1; d_gene: NA; j_gene: TRBJ1-1; abundance: NA; CDR3nt: TGCAGTGCTAGAGAAGGCCCCCTGACAGGAGCTGAAGCTTTCTTT; CDR3aa: CSAREGPLTGAEAFF
v_gene: TRBV6-2/TRBV6-3; d_gene: NA; j_gene: TRBJ1-4; abundance: NA; CDR3nt: TGTGCCAGCAGTTACTCGGTTTCAACTAATGAAAAACTGTTTTTT; CDR3aa: CASSYSVSTNEKLFF
v_gene: TRBV20-1; d_gene: TRBD2; j_gene: TRBJ2-7; abundance: NA; CDR3nt: TGCAGTGCTCAGCGGGGAGACCTGAGCTCCTACGAGCAGTACTTC; CDR3aa: CSAQRGDLSSYEQYF
v_gene: TRBV19; d_gene: TRBD2; j_gene: TRBJ2-1; abundance: NA; CDR3nt: TGTGCCAGTAGCGGGAGGAGGACTAATGAGCAGTTCTTC; CDR3aa: CASSGRRTNEQFF
v_gene: TRBV11-2; d_gene: NA; j_gene: TRBJ1-5; abundance: NA; CDR3nt: TGTGCCAGCAGCTTAAATGGTTGGGGTATCGGCAATCAGCCCCAGCATTTT; CDR3aa: CASSLNGWGIGNQPQHF
v_gene: TRBV18; d_gene: NA; j_gene: TRBJ1-1; abundance: few; CDR3nt: TGTGCCAGCTCACCTCCAGGGATTAGGACTGAAGCTTTCTTT; CDR3aa: CASSPPGIRTEAFF
v_gene: TRBV20-1; d_gene: TRBD2; j_gene: TRBJ2-3; abundance: NA; CDR3nt: TGCAGTGCTAGAGATCGTGGGGGACTAGCGGGACCCCGACATACGCAGTATTTT; CDR3aa: CSARDRGGLAGPRHTQYF
v_gene: TRBV3-1; d_gene: NA; j_gene: TRBJ2-6; abundance: NA; CDR3nt: TGTGCCAGCAGCCAAGAGGTGGGCCGCTCTGGGGCCAACGTCCTGACTTTC; CDR3aa: CASSQEVGRSGANVLTF
v_gene: TRBV5-1; d_gene: TRBD2; j_gene: TRBJ2-5; abundance: few; CDR3nt: TGCGCCAGCAGCTATTACTGGACTAGCTTCCAAGAGACCCAGTACTTC; CDR3aa: CASSYYWTSFQETQYF
v_gene: TRBV6-1; d_gene: TRBD1; j_gene: TRBJ1-6; abundance: few; CDR3nt: TGTGCCAGCAGTGAGACAGGGGTCAAGAGATCACCCCTCCACTTT; CDR3aa: CASSETGVKRSPLHF
v_gene: TRBV12-3/TRBV12-4; d_gene: TRBD2; j_gene: TRBJ2-7; abundance: few; CDR3nt: TGTGCCAGCAGTTTTCTAGCGGGAGTGGGTTCCTACGAGCAGTACTTC; CDR3aa: CASSFLAGVGSYEQYF
v_gene: TRBV20-1; d_gene: TRBD2; j_gene: TRBJ2-3; abundance: NA; CDR3nt: TGCAGTGCTACCCGTTTAGCGGGACCCACAGATACGCAGTATTTT; CDR3aa: CSATRLAGPTDTQYF
v_gene: TRBV7-9; d_gene: NA; j_gene: TRBJ2-3; abundance: NA; CDR3nt: TGTGCCAGCAGCCCCGTTGGAGGGGGGAGCACAGATACGCAGTATTTT; CDR3aa: CASSPVGGGSTDTQYF
v_gene: TRBV18; d_gene: TRBD1; j_gene: TRBJ2-6; abundance: NA; CDR3nt: TGTGCCAGCTCACCACCGAGAATGCCGGGACAGAAAAGCTCTGGGGCCAACGTCCTGACTTTC; CDR3aa: CASSPPRMPGQKSSGANVLTF
v_gene: TRBV29-1; d_gene: NA; j_gene: TRBJ2-7; abundance: NA; CDR3nt: TGCAGCGTTGAGGGGGGGGCGAGGGAGCAGTACTTC; CDR3aa: CSVEGGAREQYF
v_gene: TRBV7-7; d_gene: NA; j_gene: TRBJ2-2; abundance: few; CDR3nt: TGTGCCAGCAGCTTAAATGTGCATAACGGGGAGCTGTTTTTT; CDR3aa: CASSLNVHNGELFF
v_gene: TRBV6-2/TRBV6-3; d_gene: TRBD2; j_gene: TRBJ2-1; abundance: NA; CDR3nt: TGTGCCAGCAGTCACTGGACTAGCGGGAGGGCCCCCTACAATGAGCAGTTCTTC; CDR3aa: CASSHWTSGRAPYNEQFF
v_gene: TRBV12-3/TRBV12-4; d_gene: NA; j_gene: TRBJ1-5; abundance: few; CDR3nt: TGTGCCAGCAGTTTAACACCAGGGTATCAGCCCCAGCATTTT; CDR3aa: CASSLTPGYQPQHF
v_gene: TRBV5-5; d_gene: NA; j_gene: TRBJ2-3; abundance: NA; CDR3nt: TGTGCCAGCAGCTTGATCGGGGCCACAGATACGCAGTATTTT; CDR3aa: CASSLIGATDTQYF
v_gene: TRBV11-2; d_gene: NA; j_gene: TRBJ1-3; abundance: few; CDR3nt: TGTGCCAGCAGCTTACGGCGTTCTTCTGGAAACACCATATATTTT; CDR3aa: CASSLRRSSGNTIYF
v_gene: TRBV2; d_gene: NA; j_gene: TRBJ2-7; abundance: few; CDR3nt: TGTGCCAGCAGGTTACAGGGCTCACTTTACGAGCAGTACTTC; CDR3aa: CASRLQGSLYEQYF
v_gene: TRBV6-1; d_gene: TRBD2; j_gene: TRBJ2-7; abundance: few; CDR3nt: TGTGCCAGCACCAAACTAGCGGGAGGGCCAGGTACCTACGAGCAGTACTTC; CDR3aa: CASTKLAGGPGTYEQYF
v_gene: TRBV7-2; d_gene: NA; j_gene: TRBJ2-2; abundance: NA; CDR3nt: TGTGCCAGCAGCTTACCCGGGAGTCCCGGGGAGCTGTTTTTT; CDR3aa: CASSLPGSPGELFF
v_gene: TRBV6-2/TRBV6-3; d_gene: TRBD2; j_gene: TRBJ2-1; abundance: NA; CDR3nt: TGTGCCAGCAGTTACTCTATGGGACTACCAACCTACAATGAGCAGTTCTTC; CDR3aa: CASSYSMGLPTYNEQFF